This entry describes one T cell receptor beta chain. Antigen unknown. Documented treatment: about 20 received Ad26.COV2.S at low or high dose, single or two shots; about five received placebo; per-sample allocation not given. On day 63 after the first injection, vaccine and placebo recipients gave samples. The sample came from a Boston adult aged 18-55 years. The sample comes from a study of Ad26.COV2.S vaccination and SARS-CoV-2 variants. Notes on the study in general: Researchers cautioned that TCR breadth and depth analyses may have underestimated total T cell responses. Whether participants received vaccine or placebo, their non-spike TCR breadth was similar. Substantial breadth was reported for post-vaccination spike-specific CD8+ and CD4+ T cells.

Sequencing was performed with immunoSEQ multiplex PCR; in TCRdb, only in-frame clones are kept and a portion is missing. The sample holds 300,000 to 350,000 clones, 88% seen once. The TCR was taken from a person between 18 and 59 years old who received the Ad26.COV2.S COVID-19 vaccine or a placebo. The starting material was peripheral blood, obtained in a trial of Ad26.COV2.S vaccine versus placebo.

The CDR3 sequence: CASSLGGSGANVLTF. DNA of the CDR3: TGTGCCAGCAGCTTAGGGGGGTCCGGGGCCAACGTCCTGACTTTC. V usage is TRBV11-3 and J usage is TRBJ2-6; perhaps D is TRBD1 or TRBD2 (5 bases each). The CDR3 is made up of 15 amino acids. Per germline, CDR1 SGHNT and CDR2 YENEEA. V gave up 1 base and J gave up 4 bases, with 8 bases separating them.